These 17 T cell receptor beta chains were all obtained from the same sample, sequenced in a study of blood T cell repertoires in COVID-19. Produced via immunoSEQ multiplex PCR; TCRdb's table is partial and in-frame only. This sample yields around 93,000 clones, of which about 83% are seen a single time; roughly 15% belongs to the top ten. Sequencing was done on a sample of peripheral blood. These receptors were taken from a human donor in a cohort sampled during active COVID-19.

The chain uses TRBV12-3 or TRBV12-4 and TRBJ2-1, with a possible D match to TRBD1 (5 bases). This CDR3 contains 13 residues. Trimming took off 3 bases at V and 9 bases at J, with 12 bases between the two ends. CDR3 in amino acids: CASSFDSSGEQFF. The CDR3 DNA sequence: TGTGCCAGCAGTTTTGACAGTAGTGGTGAGCAGTTCTTC.

The chain recombines TRBV5-1 with TRBJ1-1, with 8 nucleotides matching TRBD1. The CDR3 runs to 14 residues. After removal of 4 bases from V and 10 bases from J, the junction contained 12 bases not matched to a gene. Looked up from germline, CDR1 is SGHRS and CDR2 is YFSETQ. This CDR3 reads CASSQGTGQGGAFF. In nucleotides, the CDR3 is TGCGCCAGCAGCCAAGGGACAGGTCAGGGGGGAGCTTTCTTT.

A word on this clone: Other DNA sequences in the sample encode the same CDR3. The chain is built from TRBV4-2 and TRBJ2-6, with 7 bases fitting TRBD1. Germline values: CDR1 LGHNA, CDR2 YNFKEQ. The V and J ends lost 7 bases and 0 bases, in that order; junction bases with no gene match: 6. This CDR3 has 16 amino acids. CDR3 DNA: TGTGCCAGCAACACTGGGACAGCCTCTGGGGCCAACGTCCTGACTTTC. Amino acid sequence: CASNTGTASGANVLTF.

This sequence joins TRBV29-1 and TRBJ2-1, with D uncertain. The length of the CDR3 is 14 residues. Trimming removed 6 bases from V and 0 bases from J, with 12 bases in between. CDR1 and CDR2 from the germline V gene are SQVTM and ANQGSEA. CDR3 nucleotides: TGCAGCGTAGACGACTCCCGCTCCTACAATGAGCAGTTCTTC. Translated: CSVDDSRSYNEQFF.

The rearrangement links TRBV11-2 to TRBJ2-6; D uncertain. Germline V gene data show CDR1 as SGHAT and CDR2 as FQNNGV. V lost 2 bases and J lost 0, with 8 bases in between. The CDR3 loop spans 16 amino acids. In DNA form, the CDR3 reads TGTGCCAGCAGCTTATTGGCCAACTCTGGGGCCAACGTCCTGACTTTC. As protein: CASSLLANSGANVLTF.

This sequence joins TRBV2 and TRBJ2-2, with TRBD2 identical over 7 bases. CDR1 and CDR2 (germline): SNHLY, FYNNEI. This CDR3 is built from 15 residues. With V trimmed by 5 bases and J by 2 bases, 5 bases remained unmatched. In DNA, the CDR3 is TGTGCCAGCAGTTCCCAGGGACTAAACACCGGGGAGCTGTTTTTT. This translates into CASSSQGLNTGELFF.

The table lists this clone with a few counts. The chain uses TRBV28 and TRBJ1-1; D not certain. CDR3 length equals 13 residues. In germline, CDR1 is MDHEN, CDR2 SYDVKM. V was pared by 5 bases and J by 1 base, with 8 bases between. CDR3: CASSIQTNTEAFF. In nucleotides, the CDR3 is TGTGCCAGCAGTATACAGACGAACACTGAAGCTTTCTTT.

In its sample, this clone was seen a few times. V is TRBV5-6 and J is TRBJ2-1; D ambiguous. V was shortened by 5 bases and J by 8 bases, with 11 bases between the two germline ends. The CDR3 consists of 12 residues. Germline CDR1 and CDR2: SGHDT and YYEEEE. In DNA form, the CDR3 reads TGTGCCAGCAGTCTGATGGGCGATGAGCAGTTCTTC. It yields the protein CASSLMGDEQFF.

The chain uses TRBV30 and TRBJ2-5; 10 nucleotides align to TRBD1. V shed 5 bases and J 5 bases; nucleotides not matched to a gene: 8. The CDR3 has 14 residues. In germline, CDR1 is GTSNPN, CDR2 SVGIG (reference sequence). This CDR3 is CAWGWTGGEETQYF. In DNA, the CDR3 is TGTGCCTGGGGCTGGACAGGGGGTGAGGAGACCCAGTACTTC. The whole variable domain, remainder taken from reference TRBV30 and TRBJ2-5, is SQTIHQWPATLVQPVGSPLSLECTVEGTSNPNLYWYRQAAGRGLQLLFYSVGIGQISSEVPQNLSASRPQDRQFILSSKKLLLSDSGFYLCAWGWTGGEETQYFGPGTRLLVL.

V is TRBV6-6 and J is TRBJ1-2, with D hard to call. The CDR3 runs 15 residues. V was trimmed by 7 bases and J by 3 bases, leaving 18 bases between them. Germline lookup yields CDR1 MNHNY and CDR2 SVGAGI (reference sequence). CDR3 region: CASTLAGWPDYGYTF. The CDR3 nucleotides read TGTGCCAGCACCTTAGCGGGTTGGCCCGACTATGGCTACACCTTC.

CDR3 coding DNA: TGTGCCAGCAGTTTCATAGGGACAGGGGCCGTCGAGCAGTACTTC. It translates to CASSFIGTGAVEQYF. The gene calls are TRBV28 and TRBJ2-7, with 10 bases identical to TRBD1. CDR1 is MDHEN, CDR2 SYDVKM, per germline. V trimming: 3 bases; J trimming: 6 bases; junction bases outside the gene matches: 8. CDR3 size: 15 residues. The complete variable domain, with remaining parts taken from reference TRBV28 and TRBJ2-7, reads DVKVTQSSRYLVKRTGEKVFLECVQDMDHENMFWYRQDPGLGLRLIYFSYDVKMKEKGDIPEGYSVSREKKERFSLILESASTNQTSMYLCASSFIGTGAVEQYFGPGTRLTVT.

V is TRBV7-2 and J is TRBJ1-1; a possible D gene is TRBD1 (5 bases). CDR3 size: 17 residues. The germline CDR1 and CDR2 sequences are SGHTA and FQGNSA. V lost 3 bases and J lost 1, with 18 bases in between. In nucleotides, the CDR3 is TGTGCCAGCAGCTTGCGGGGTCGCGGACAAGGGAACACTGAAGCTTTCTTT. Protein sequence: CASSLRGRGQGNTEAFF.

This clone was detected once. The chain employs TRBV5-1 and TRBJ2-7, with TRBD2 matching 14 bases. CDR1 is SGHRS and CDR2 is YFSETQ in the germline V gene. This CDR3 contains 16 residues. The junction had 6 bases not matched to a gene; V was cut back by 4 bases and J by 3 bases. In DNA, the CDR3 is TGCGCCAGCAGCGGGGACGGGACTAGCGGGAGCTACGAGCAGTACTTC. Amino acids: CASSGDGTSGSYEQYF.

This clone was seen a few times. The chain couples TRBV3-1 (or the pseudogene TRBV3-2) to TRBJ2-7; the D gene is possibly TRBD2 (7 bases). The V end lost 1 base, the J end lost 6 bases, and 13 bases lay between the germline ends. Germline CDR1 is LGHDT and CDR2 is YNNKEL (reference sequence). The CDR3 is 14 amino acids. The CDR3 sequence is CASSQVQGRGEQYF. CDR3 sequence (DNA): TGTGCCAGCAGCCAAGTTCAGGGGAGGGGCGAGCAGTACTTC.

A single count supports this clone. The chain links TRBV30 to TRBJ1-2, with TRBD1 identical over 7 bases. The V segment lost 2 bases and the J segment 8 bases; nucleotides outside the gene matches: 5. This CDR3 is built from 12 residues. Germline loops: CDR1 GTSNPN, CDR2 SVGIG (reference sequence). The CDR3: CAWSSTGWGYTF. The CDR3 nucleotides are TGTGCCTGGAGTTCGACAGGGTGGGGCTACACCTTC.

The chain is built from TRBV29-1 and TRBJ2-1; 9 bases fit TRBD1. The CDR3 spans 15 residues. Germline lookup yields CDR1 SQVTM and CDR2 ANQGSEA. With 6 bases clipped from V and 1 base from J, the junction kept 7 bases outside the gene matches. The DNA of the CDR3 is TGCAGCGTCGCCGGGACAGGGAAGTCCTACAATGAGCAGTTCTTC. Amino acids: CSVAGTGKSYNEQFF.

The genes are TRBV3-1 (or the pseudogene TRBV3-2) and TRBJ2-5; 8 bases are a match to TRBD1. The ends lost 0 bases at V and 4 bases at J; junction bases unmatched: 7. There are 16 residues in the CDR3. CDR1 and CDR2 from the germline V gene are LGHDT and YNNKEL (reference sequence). The CDR3 region is CASSQDVGQVRETQYF. The CDR3 nucleotides read TGTGCCAGCAGCCAAGATGTGGGACAGGTGAGAGAGACCCAGTACTTC.